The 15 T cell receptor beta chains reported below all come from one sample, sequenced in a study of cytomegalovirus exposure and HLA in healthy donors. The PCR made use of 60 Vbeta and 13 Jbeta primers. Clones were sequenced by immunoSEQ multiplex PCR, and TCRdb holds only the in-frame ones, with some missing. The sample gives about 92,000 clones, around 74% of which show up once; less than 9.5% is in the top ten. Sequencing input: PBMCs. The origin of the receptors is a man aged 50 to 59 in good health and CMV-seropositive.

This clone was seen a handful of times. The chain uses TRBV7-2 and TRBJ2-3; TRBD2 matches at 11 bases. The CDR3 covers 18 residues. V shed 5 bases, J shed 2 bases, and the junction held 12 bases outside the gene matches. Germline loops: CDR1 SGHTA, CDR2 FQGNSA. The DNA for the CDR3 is TGTGCCAGCAGCCCCGGTGGCCTAGCGGGGGGCTACACAGATACGCAGTATTTT. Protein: CASSPGGLAGGYTDTQYF.

The CDR3 nucleotides read TGTGCCAGCAGCCAAGCGACTAGCGTCGGCGGTTACAATGAGCAGTTCTTC. Amino acid sequence: CASSQATSVGGYNEQFF. The chain combines TRBV14 with TRBJ2-1; 8 bases are a match to TRBD2. V trimming: 1 base; J trimming: 4 bases; junction bases outside the gene matches: 9. The CDR3 has 17 residues. The germline CDR1 and CDR2 sequences are SGHDN and FVKESK.

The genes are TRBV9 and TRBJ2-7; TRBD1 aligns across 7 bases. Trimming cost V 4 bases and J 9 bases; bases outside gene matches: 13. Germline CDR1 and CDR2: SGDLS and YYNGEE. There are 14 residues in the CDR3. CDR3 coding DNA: TGTGCCAGCAGCCATACCGACAGGGATGCTGCGCAGTACTTC. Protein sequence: CASSHTDRDAAQYF.

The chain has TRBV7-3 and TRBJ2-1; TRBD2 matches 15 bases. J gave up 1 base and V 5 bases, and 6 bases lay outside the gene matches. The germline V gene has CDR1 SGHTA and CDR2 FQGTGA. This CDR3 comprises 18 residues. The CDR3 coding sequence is TGTGCCAGCAGCCAGGGACTAGCGGGGGGTCTGTCCTACAATGAGCAGTTCTTC. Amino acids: CASSQGLAGGLSYNEQFF.

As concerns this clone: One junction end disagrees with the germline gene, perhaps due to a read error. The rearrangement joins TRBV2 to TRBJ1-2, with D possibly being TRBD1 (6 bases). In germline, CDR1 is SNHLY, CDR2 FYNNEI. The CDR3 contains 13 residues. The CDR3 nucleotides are TGTGCCAACAGTGAAGGACAGATCTATGGCTACACCTTC. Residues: CANSEGQIYGYTF.

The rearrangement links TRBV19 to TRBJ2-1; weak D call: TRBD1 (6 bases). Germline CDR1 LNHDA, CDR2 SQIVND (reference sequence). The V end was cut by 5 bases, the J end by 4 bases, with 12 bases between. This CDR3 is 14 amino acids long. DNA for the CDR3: TGTGCCAGTAGTGGGGGCCTAGATTACAATGAGCAGTTCTTC. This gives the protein CASSGGLDYNEQFF.

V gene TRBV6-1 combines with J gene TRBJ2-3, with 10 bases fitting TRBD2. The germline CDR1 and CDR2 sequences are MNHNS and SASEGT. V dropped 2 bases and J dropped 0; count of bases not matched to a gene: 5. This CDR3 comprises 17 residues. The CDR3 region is CASSEILLAGSTDTQYF. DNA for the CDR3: TGTGCCAGCAGTGAAATTTTACTAGCGGGGAGCACAGATACGCAGTATTTT.

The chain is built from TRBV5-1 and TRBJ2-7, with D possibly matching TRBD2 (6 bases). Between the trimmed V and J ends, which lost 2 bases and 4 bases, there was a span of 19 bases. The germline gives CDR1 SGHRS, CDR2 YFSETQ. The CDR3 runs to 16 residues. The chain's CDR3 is CASSLEPRLGGYEQYF. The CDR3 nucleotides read TGCGCCAGCAGCTTAGAACCGAGACTAGGAGGGTACGAGCAGTACTTC.

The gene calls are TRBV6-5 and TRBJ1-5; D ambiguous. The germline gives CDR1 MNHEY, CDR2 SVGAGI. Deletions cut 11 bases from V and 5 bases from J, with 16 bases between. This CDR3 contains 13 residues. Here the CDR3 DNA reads TGTGCCTCGAAACCTGGCGGGCATCAGCCCCAGCATTTT. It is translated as CASKPGGHQPQHF.

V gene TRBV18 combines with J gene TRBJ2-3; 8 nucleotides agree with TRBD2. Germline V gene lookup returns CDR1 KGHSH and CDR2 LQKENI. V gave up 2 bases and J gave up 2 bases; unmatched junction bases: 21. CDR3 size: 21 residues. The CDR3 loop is CASSPFYRINRSGESTDTQYF. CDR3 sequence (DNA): TGTGCCAGCTCACCATTTTACCGTATTAATCGTAGCGGGGAATCCACAGATACGCAGTATTTT.

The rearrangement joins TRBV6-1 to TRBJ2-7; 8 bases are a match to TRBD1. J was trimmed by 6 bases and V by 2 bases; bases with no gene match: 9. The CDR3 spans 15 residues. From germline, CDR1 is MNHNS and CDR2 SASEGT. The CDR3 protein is CASSELGRGRSEQYF. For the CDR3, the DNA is TGTGCCAGCAGTGAATTGGGCAGGGGGCGAAGCGAGCAGTACTTC.

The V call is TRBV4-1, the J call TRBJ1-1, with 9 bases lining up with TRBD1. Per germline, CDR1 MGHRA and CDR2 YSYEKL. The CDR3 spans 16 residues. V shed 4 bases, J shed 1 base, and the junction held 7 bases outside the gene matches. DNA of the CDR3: TGCGCCAGCAGCCCGGGGACAGGGCCGACGAACACTGAAGCTTTCTTT. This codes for CASSPGTGPTNTEAFF.

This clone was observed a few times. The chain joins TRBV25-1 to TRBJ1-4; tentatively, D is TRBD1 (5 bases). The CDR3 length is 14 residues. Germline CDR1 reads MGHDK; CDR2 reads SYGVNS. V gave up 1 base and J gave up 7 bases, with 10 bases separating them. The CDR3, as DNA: TGTGCCAGCAGTGAATCTGGGGCAGGTGAAAAACTGTTTTTT. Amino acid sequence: CASSESGAGEKLFF.

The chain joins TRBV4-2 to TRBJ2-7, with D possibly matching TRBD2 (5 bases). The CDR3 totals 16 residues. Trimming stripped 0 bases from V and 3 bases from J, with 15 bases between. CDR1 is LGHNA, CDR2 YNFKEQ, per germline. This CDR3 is CASSQEAGVISYEQYF. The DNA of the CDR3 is TGTGCCAGCAGCCAAGAGGCCGGGGTTATAAGCTACGAGCAGTACTTC.

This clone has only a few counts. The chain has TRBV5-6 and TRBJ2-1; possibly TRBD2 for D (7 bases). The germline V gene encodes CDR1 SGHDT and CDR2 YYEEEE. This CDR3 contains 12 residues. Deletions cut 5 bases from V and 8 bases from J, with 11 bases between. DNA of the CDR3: TGTGCCAGCAGGGCGGGGGCGCATGAGCAGTTCTTC. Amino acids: CASRAGAHEQFF.